This T cell receptor (beta chain) originates from a study of T cell clonality in common variable immunodeficiency. General study results and limits: In common variable immunodeficiency, TCR beta chains reportedly carried fewer deletions and N-nucleotide insertions.

This clone has ten or more counts. The antigen remains unidentified. The CDR3 end lies 3 residues beyond the end of the read and is filled in from the germline J gene. The germline V and J ends were trimmed by 7 bases and 1 base, with 12 bases remaining between them. The CDR3 length is 13 residues. Looked up from germline, CDR1 is DFQATT and CDR2 is SNEGSKA (reference sequence). Sequencing input was equivalent genomic DNA from CVID and controls. Method: immunoSEQ multiplex PCR; TCRdb's copy keeps in-frame clones and lacks some. Recorded here are roughly 33,000 clones, none singletons. The clonotype was recovered from a human donor with common variable immunodeficiency. Sequenced input: peripheral blood mononuclear cells. The gene calls are TRBV20-1 and TRBJ2-3; perhaps D is TRBD1 or TRBD2 (6 bases each). The CDR3 protein is CSVPGEGTDTQYF. The sequenced CDR3 bases are TGCAGTGTCCCAGGGGAGGGCACAGATACG.